The 25 T cell receptor beta chains below all came from one sample that was sequenced in a study of blood T cells in healthy people across ages (dated by TCRdb to the mid-2010s). The library was obtained by 5' RACE. Sequencing took place on an Illumina HiSeq 2500. A second PCR of about 6 to 11 cycles was performed with a sample-barcoded 5' primer and a J-beta primer mix. TCRdb cleaned the public reads at Q25 with fastp, built clones with MiXCR and kept in-frame beta chains. Each CDR3 protein gets just one entry, which takes the most common genes and DNA from the rows behind it. This sample lists about 830,000 distinct CDR3 sequences; 58% were detected once. The top ten clonotypes cover 22% of the sample. The material sequenced was blood. The receptors stem from a man aged 25-45 years in good health.

This chain connects TRBV28 to TRBJ2-1; D remains unclear. V lost 3 bases to trimming and J lost 0 bases, with 30 bases between them. The CDR3 has 22 residues. Germline lookup yields CDR1 MDHEN and CDR2 SYDVKM. The CDR3 DNA sequence: TGTGCCAGCAGTTTTTACTTGATCAGCTCACCCCTAGGAAAGAGCTCCTACAATGAGCAGTTCTTC. Its translation is CASSFYLISSPLGKSSYNEQFF.

The V gene is TRBV7-6, the J gene TRBJ2-1; 7 positions agree with TRBD2. CDR1 is SGHVS, CDR2 FNYEAQ, per germline. The CDR3 is 15 amino acids. V shed 1 base, J shed 5 bases, and the junction held 5 bases outside the gene matches. CDR3 residues: CASSLVQLANNEQFF. DNA of the CDR3: TGTGCCAGCAGCTTAGTCCAACTAGCGAACAATGAGCAGTTCTTC.

J is TRBJ2-7 and V is TRBV7-2, with D possibly TRBD2 on 6 matching bases. Germline V lookup: CDR1 SGHTA, CDR2 FQGNSA. Between the trimmed V and J ends, which lost 2 bases and 3 bases, there was a span of 17 bases. The CDR3 covers 16 residues. CDR3 region: CASSLFDPGSGYEQYF. For the CDR3, the DNA is TGTGCCAGCAGCTTATTTGATCCCGGGAGCGGCTACGAGCAGTACTTC.

The rearrangement uses TRBV18 and TRBJ2-4; TRBD1 matches 7 bases. The last part of the DNA fits TRBJ2-7 better; the J call may be wrong. The CDR3 is 13 residues long. Germline CDR1 is KGHSH and CDR2 is LQKENI. The CDR3 region has the DNA TGTGCCAGCTCAACAGGGGTAGGGTACGAGCAGTACTTC. This encodes CASSTGVGYEQYF.

This clonotype was recorded once. The rearrangement joins TRBV29-1 to TRBJ2-1; 9 bases are shared with TRBD2. CDR3 length: 15 residues. V was pared by 4 bases and J by 6 bases, with 10 bases of the junction left unmatched. CDR1 and CDR2 (germline): SQVTM, ANQGSEA. The CDR3 reads CSVVPAGGPGNEQFF. The DNA of the CDR3 is TGCAGCGTTGTACCAGCGGGGGGTCCAGGCAATGAGCAGTTCTTC.

This clonotype was observed a handful of times. The CDR3 DNA is TGTGCCAGCAGTTACTCGACAGGGAATGAGCAGTTCTTC. As protein: CASSYSTGNEQFF. V and J are TRBV6-5 and TRBJ2-1; 7 bases line up with TRBD1. CDR1 and CDR2 (germline): MNHEY, SVGAGI. The CDR3 loop spans 13 amino acids. V lost 0 bases to trimming and J lost 7 bases; unmatched junction nucleotides: 0.

The V and J genes are TRBV20-1 and TRBJ2-5; TRBD2 matches 14 bases. Germline loops: CDR1 DFQATT, CDR2 SNEGSKA (reference sequence). V trimming: 5 bases; J trimming: 5 bases; junction bases outside the gene matches: 10. The length of the CDR3 is 16 residues. The CDR3, as DNA: TGCAGTGCTCCCCGACGGACTAGCGGGAGGTGGGAGACCCAGTACTTC. Translated, it gives CSAPRRTSGRWETQYF.

The chain couples TRBV4-3 to TRBJ2-1; 8 nucleotides line up with TRBD2. With V trimmed by 4 bases and J by 9 bases, 8 bases remained unmatched. Germline CDR1 LGHNA, CDR2 YSLEER. This CDR3 region has 14 residues. The CDR3 coding sequence is TGCGCCAGCAGCCCATCGATGGCGGGAGGTGAGCAGTTCTTC. Encoded protein: CASSPSMAGGEQFF.

Regarding this clonotype: The final CDR3 position lacks the conserved phenylalanine or tryptophan, pointing to a likely read error. The genes are TRBV4-2 and TRBJ2-5, with 8 nucleotides matching TRBD2. The CDR3 is 15 amino acids. Trimming at V came to 4 bases and at J to 1 base, leaving 5 bases not matched to a gene. Per the germline V gene, CDR1 is LGHNA and CDR2 is YNFKEQ. The DNA of the CDR3 is TGTGCCAGCAGCCCGGAAGGGACTAGCCAAGAGACCCAGTACCTC. Residues: CASSPEGTSQETQYL.

V usage is TRBV4-2 and J usage is TRBJ2-4; TRBD2 matches 7 bases. There are 16 residues in the CDR3. J gave up 0 bases and V 0 bases, and 2 bases lay outside the gene matches. Per the germline V gene, CDR1 is LGHNA and CDR2 is YNFKEQ. CDR3 nucleotide sequence: TGTGCCAGCAGCCAAGAGCTAGCGGAAGCCAAAAACATTCAGTACTTC. This translates into CASSQELAEAKNIQYF.

CDR3 region: CASSPSEGGLNIQYF. DNA for the CDR3: TGCGCCAGCAGCCCGTCAGAAGGGGGTTTGAACATTCAGTACTTC. The chain links TRBV4-3 to TRBJ2-4, with a possible D match to TRBD1 (6 bases). The V end was cut by 4 bases, the J end by 7 bases, with 17 bases between. This CDR3 region has 15 residues. Germline CDR1 and CDR2: LGHNA and YSLEER.

The J gene is TRBJ1-1, the V gene TRBV20-1, with D possibly matching TRBD1 (6 bases). Trimming took 8 bases from V and 1 from J, leaving 14 bases between them. CDR3 length equals 13 residues. Germline CDR1 is DFQATT and CDR2 is SNEGSKA (reference sequence). The CDR3 nucleotides read TGCAGTCCATTAACCAGGGGGAACACTGAAGCTTTCTTT. Protein product: CSPLTRGNTEAFF.

As for this clonotype: The junction departs from germline at one end; a sequencing error may be responsible. V is TRBV5-1 and J is TRBJ2-1; D is possibly TRBD2 (6 bases). The CDR3 is 18 residues long. CDR1 and CDR2 (germline): SGHRS, YFSETQ. CDR3 DNA sequence: TGCACCAGCAGCTTGTACGGGAGAGGCACATCAATTAACAATGAGCAGTTCTTC. Translating it yields CTSSLYGRGTSINNEQFF.

This clonotype was recorded a few times. For the CDR3, the DNA is TGTGCCAGCAGTTTAGGTCAGGACAATCAGCCCCAGCATTTT. The encoded protein is CASSLGQDNQPQHF. The chain employs TRBV12-3 or TRBV12-4 and TRBJ1-5; no clear D. This CDR3 region has 14 residues. V lost 1 base, J lost 3 bases, and 7 bases lay in between.

The V call is TRBV30, the J call TRBJ2-7, with 7 bases aligning to TRBD1. This CDR3 spans 12 amino acids. The V and J ends lost 2 bases and 5 bases, in that order; junction bases with no gene match: 3. CDR1 GTSNPN and CDR2 SVGIG come from the germline V gene (reference sequence). Here the CDR3 reads CAWSRQGDEQYF. The CDR3, as DNA: TGTGCCTGGAGTAGGCAGGGGGACGAGCAGTACTTC.

The chain employs TRBV6-5 and TRBJ2-7, with a weak D call TRBD1 (6 bases). The CDR3 spans 16 residues. Between the trimmed V and J ends, which lost 1 base and 1 base, there was a span of 14 bases. Germline V gives CDR1 MNHEY, CDR2 SVGAGI. Here the CDR3 reads CASSYYEGHPSYEQYF. The CDR3 DNA follows: TGTGCCAGCAGTTACTATGAGGGACATCCTTCCTACGAGCAGTACTTC.

The V gene is TRBV29-1, the J gene TRBJ2-7, with 7 bases fitting TRBD1. J lost 0 bases, V lost 7 bases, and 6 bases had no gene match. In germline, CDR1 is SQVTM, CDR2 ANQGSEA. The length of the CDR3 is 13 residues. The CDR3: CSAWTGSSYEQYF. For the CDR3, the DNA is TGCAGCGCCTGGACAGGAAGCTCCTACGAGCAGTACTTC.

The chain carries TRBV29-1 and TRBJ2-2, with TRBD2 as a possible D gene (7 bases). CDR3 length: 12 amino acids. V was cut by 7 bases and J by 4 bases, with 10 bases left in between. In germline, CDR1 is SQVTM, CDR2 ANQGSEA. The DNA for the CDR3 is TGCAGCGGGGGGGGCAGCACCGGGGAGCTGTTTTTT. Translated: CSGGGSTGELFF.

This clonotype appeared a few times. This sequence joins TRBV28 and TRBJ2-5; TRBD2 is a possible D gene (5 bases). The tail of the sequence fits TRBJ2-7 better, so the J call may be wrong. The CDR3 is 14 amino acids. The germline V gene encodes CDR1 MDHEN and CDR2 SYDVKM. CDR3 bases: TGTGCCAGCAGCCTTACAAGGACTTTCCACGAGCAGTACTTC. It codes for CASSLTRTFHEQYF.

This clonotype was seen ten or more times. This may be a read error, as it is one base from a much larger clone. The V and J genes are TRBV2 and TRBJ2-1; D uncertain. The V gene's germline CDR1 is SNHLY and CDR2 FYNNEI. V lost 7 bases to trimming and J lost 0 bases, with 1 base between them. The CDR3 is 11 amino acids. CDR3 protein: CASTSYNEQFF. The CDR3 DNA is TGTGCCAGCACCTCCTACAATGAGCAGTTCTTC.

Comment on this clonotype: A clone one base away is much larger, so this may be a read error. The gene calls are TRBV20-1 and TRBJ2-1; 7 nucleotides match TRBD2. The J call may be incorrect, as the DNA end agrees better with TRBJ2-7. From germline, CDR1 is DFQATT and CDR2 SNEGSKA (reference sequence). The CDR3 has 14 amino acids. The CDR3 region is CSALRAGPGYEQYF. The CDR3 DNA follows: TGCAGTGCTCTCCGAGCGGGACCGGGGTATGAGCAGTACTTC.

The table lists this clonotype with a few counts. V usage is TRBV5-1 and J usage is TRBJ2-1; no firm D call. V lost 4 bases to trimming and J lost 4 bases, with 18 bases between them. This CDR3 region has 16 residues. The germline V gene encodes CDR1 SGHRS and CDR2 YFSETQ. CDR3: CASSPAISGSYNEQFF. CDR3 DNA: TGCGCCAGCAGCCCAGCCATTTCTGGTTCGTACAATGAGCAGTTCTTC.

The chain uses TRBV6-5 and TRBJ2-1; D perhaps matches TRBD1 (5 bases). This CDR3 has 15 amino acids. Germline CDR1 is MNHEY and CDR2 is SVGAGI. Trimming pared 4 bases from V and 6 bases from J, leaving 16 bases between. The CDR3 coding sequence is TGTGCCAGCAGTTCCGACAGAAAGGGTTTCAATGAGCAGTTCTTC. Protein sequence: CASSSDRKGFNEQFF.

J is TRBJ2-1 and V is TRBV7-3; TRBD2 matches at 9 bases. Losses at the gene ends were 0 bases for V and 7 bases for J; bases not matched to a gene: 13. The CDR3 contains 18 residues. Germline assignment: CDR1 SGHTA and CDR2 FQGTGA. In DNA form, the CDR3 reads TGTGCCAGCAGCTTAACCTTTAGCTCCGGACTAGCGAATAATGAGCAGTTCTTC. Translated: CASSLTFSSGLANNEQFF. Together with reference TRBV7-3 and TRBJ2-1, the CDR3 gives the full variable domain: GAGVSQTPSNKVTEKGKYVELRCDPISGHTALYWYRQSLGQGPEFLIYFQGTGAADDSGLPNDRFFAVRPEGSVSTLKIQRTERGDSAVYLCASSLTFSSGLANNEQFFGPGTRLTVL.

The chain joins TRBV20-1 to TRBJ2-3, with 8 bases lining up with TRBD2. Germline V gene lookup returns CDR1 DFQATT and CDR2 SNEGSKA (reference sequence). The J segment lost 6 bases and the V segment lost 3 bases, leaving 8 bases of the junction unmatched. This CDR3 spans 14 amino acids. CDR3 DNA: TGCAGTGCTAGTTCCGTACTAGCGGTGGATACGCAGTATTTT. Encoded protein: CSASSVLAVDTQYF.